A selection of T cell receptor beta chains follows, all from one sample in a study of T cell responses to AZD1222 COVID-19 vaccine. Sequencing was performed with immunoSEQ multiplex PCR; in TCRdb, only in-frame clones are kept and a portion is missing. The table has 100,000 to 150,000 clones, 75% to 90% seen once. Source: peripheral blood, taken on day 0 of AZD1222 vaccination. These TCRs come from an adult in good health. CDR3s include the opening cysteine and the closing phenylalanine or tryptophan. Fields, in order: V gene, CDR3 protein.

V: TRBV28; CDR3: CASTSGGAGEQYF
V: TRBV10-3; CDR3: CAISDPTKGNTEAFF
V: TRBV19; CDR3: CASTPGRGDTGELFF
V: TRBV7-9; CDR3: CASSHRDRVQETQYF
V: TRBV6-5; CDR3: CASLFYGRDTEAFF
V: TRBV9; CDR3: CASGQLQGAEGDTEAFF
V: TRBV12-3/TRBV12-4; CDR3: CASSLTSTDTQYF
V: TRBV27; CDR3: CASSPGVTYNEQFF
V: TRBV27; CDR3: CASSSGTRTYNEQFF
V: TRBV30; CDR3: CAWALAGGYTF
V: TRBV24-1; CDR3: CATSLGGSGANVLTF
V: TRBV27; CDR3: CASTPSLAGGEQYF
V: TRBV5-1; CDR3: CASSLPAGTGIGYNEQFF
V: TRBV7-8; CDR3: CASSLGWVAEAFF
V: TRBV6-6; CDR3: CASSRWGGQGSNQPQHF
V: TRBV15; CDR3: CATSREGGRHTEAFF
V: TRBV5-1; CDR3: CASSPGVQETQYF
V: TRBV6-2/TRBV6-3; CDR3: CASSLRVAGVAETQYF
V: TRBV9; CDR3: CASSVAGYGYTF
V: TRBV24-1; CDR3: CATSDPGPSSTDTQYF
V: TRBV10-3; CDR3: CATRVRGANVLTF
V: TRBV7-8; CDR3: CASSAAGRTDTQYF